This T cell receptor beta chain derives from a study of spatial heterogeneity in lung cancer. Time point reported: sample taken at primary tumor resection. The authors sequenced whole RNA from tumor, nontumor lung or frozen PBMC without sorting. The CDR3 has 13 amino acids. V was shortened by 10 bases and J by 5 bases, with 14 bases between the two germline ends. Germline lookup yields CDR1 MNHEY and CDR2 SVGAGI. Each CDR3 protein is one row after TCRdb ran MiXCR on the 5' RACE reads. The sample lists tens of thousands of distinct CDR3 sequences, less than 6% seen once, with less than 35% in the top ten. Study-level points and caveats: Among blood samples, ubiquitous expanded tumor TCRs appeared more at resection than at follow-up.

This clonotype was counted at least ten times. Its target is unknown. The sequencing used PBMCs, collected at surgery. This chain links TRBV6-5 with TRBJ2-2; a weak D match, TRBD1 (5 bases). This receptor was obtained from a male donor with early-stage non-small cell lung cancer. This CDR3 is CATGISRTGELFF. DNA of the CDR3: TGTGCCACAGGGATCAGTCGTACCGGGGAGCTGTTTTTT.